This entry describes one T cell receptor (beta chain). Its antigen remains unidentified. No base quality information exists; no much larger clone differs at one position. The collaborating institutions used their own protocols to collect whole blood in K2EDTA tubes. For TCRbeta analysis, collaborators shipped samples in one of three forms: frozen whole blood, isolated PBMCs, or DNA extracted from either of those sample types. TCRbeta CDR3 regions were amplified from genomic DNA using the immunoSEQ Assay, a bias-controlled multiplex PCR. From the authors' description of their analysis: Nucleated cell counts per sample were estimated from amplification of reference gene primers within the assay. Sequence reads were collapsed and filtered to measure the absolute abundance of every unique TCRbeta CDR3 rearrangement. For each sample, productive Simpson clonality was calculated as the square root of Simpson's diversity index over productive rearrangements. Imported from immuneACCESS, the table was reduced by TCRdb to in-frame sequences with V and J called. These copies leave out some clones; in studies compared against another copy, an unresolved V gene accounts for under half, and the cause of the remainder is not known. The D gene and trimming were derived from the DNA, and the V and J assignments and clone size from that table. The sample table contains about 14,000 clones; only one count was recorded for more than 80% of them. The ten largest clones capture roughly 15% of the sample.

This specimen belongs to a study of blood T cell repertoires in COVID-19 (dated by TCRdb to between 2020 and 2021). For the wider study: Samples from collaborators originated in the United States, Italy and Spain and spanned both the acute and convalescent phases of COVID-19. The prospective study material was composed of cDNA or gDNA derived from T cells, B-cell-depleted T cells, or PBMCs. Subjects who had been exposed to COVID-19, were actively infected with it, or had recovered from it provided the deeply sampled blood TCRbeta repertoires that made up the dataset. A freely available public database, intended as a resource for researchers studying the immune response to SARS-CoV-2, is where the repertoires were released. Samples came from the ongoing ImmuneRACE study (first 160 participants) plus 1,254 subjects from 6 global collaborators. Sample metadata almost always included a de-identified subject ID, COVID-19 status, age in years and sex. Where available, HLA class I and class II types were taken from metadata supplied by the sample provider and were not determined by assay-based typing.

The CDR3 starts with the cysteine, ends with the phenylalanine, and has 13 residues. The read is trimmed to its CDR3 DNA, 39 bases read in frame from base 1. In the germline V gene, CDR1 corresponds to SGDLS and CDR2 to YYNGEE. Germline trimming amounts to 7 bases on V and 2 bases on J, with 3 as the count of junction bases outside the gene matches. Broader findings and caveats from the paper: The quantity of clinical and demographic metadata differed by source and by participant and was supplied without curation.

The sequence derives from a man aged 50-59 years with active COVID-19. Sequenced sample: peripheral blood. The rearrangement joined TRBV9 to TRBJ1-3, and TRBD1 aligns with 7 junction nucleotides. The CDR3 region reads CASRGTAGNTIYF. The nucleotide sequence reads TGTGCCAGCCGGGGGACAGCTGGAAACACCATATATTTT.